The 2 T cell receptor beta chains given below trace back to one sample, sequenced in a study of T-cell reconstitution after alpha-beta-depleted transplantation in children. A library of TCRbeta sequences, prepared with unique molecular identifiers, was generated. MiXCR, applied by TCRdb to the PCR reads, yields one record per CDR3 protein. This table has about 400,000 distinct CDR3 sequences, roughly 16% appearing once. The sample consisted of PBMCs, mostly from graft donor cells, taken 360 days after TCRalphabeta/CD19-depleted stem cell transplant. Receptor source: a boy under two years old who had a stem cell transplant for Wiskott-Aldrich syndrome, so the T cells may come from the graft donor.

This clonotype came up a few times. The V call is TRBV2, the J call TRBJ2-7, with D perhaps being TRBD1 or TRBD2 (5 bases each). Trimming stripped 6 bases from V and 6 bases from J, with 12 bases between. The CDR3 contains 12 residues. Germline loops: CDR1 SNHLY, CDR2 FYNNEI. The CDR3: CASSRGEVEQYF. The CDR3 DNA is TGTGCCAGCAGCCGAGGGGAAGTCGAGCAGTACTTC.

This clonotype has a handful of counts. The chain joins TRBV5-5 to TRBJ2-3; 13 bases match TRBD2. The germline V gene encodes CDR1 SGHKS and CDR2 YYEKEE (reference sequence). The CDR3 covers 17 residues. Trimming took 4 bases from V and 2 from J; bases not matched to a gene: 7. CDR3 sequence reads: CASSLGLAGVPTDTQYF. The CDR3 DNA sequence: TGTGCCAGCAGCCTCGGACTAGCGGGAGTTCCCACAGATACGCAGTATTTT.